These T cell receptor beta chains were read from a single sample in a study of blood T cell repertoires in COVID-19. Generated by immunoSEQ multiplex PCR, the TCRdb table keeps only in-frame clones and is missing some. Of some 41,000 clones listed, around 87% were seen once; the top ten hold around 10%. The sequencing input was peripheral blood. The source of these receptors is a woman aged 80 or older with active COVID-19. The CDR3 runs from the conserved cysteine through the conserved F or W. The D gene is left open where the match is weak. Not every row has a clone size; where given, it reads once, few, many or a size class.

j_call v_call d_call clone_size cdr3_aa cdr3_nt
TRBJ1-6 TRBV28 - large CASSHSPGSSYNSPLHF TGTGCCAGCAGCCATAGCCCGGGGAGCTCCTATAATTCACCCCTCCACTTT
TRBJ1-6 TRBV6-6 - - CASSDGYRENSPLHF TGTGCCAGCAGCGACGGCTACAGGGAGAATTCACCCCTCCACTTT
TRBJ1-3 TRBV19 - - CASRSSPGNTSGNTIYF TGTGCCAGTAGAAGCTCGCCAGGGAATACCTCTGGAAACACCATATATTTT
TRBJ2-7 TRBV7-2 - - CASSLAGILSYEQYF TGTGCCAGCAGCTTAGCCGGGATCCTCTCCTACGAGCAGTACTTC
TRBJ1-2 TRBV4-3 - - CASSQEKRVPAGYTF TGCGCCAGCAGCCAAGAAAAGAGGGTCCCGGCCGGCTACACCTTC
TRBJ2-1 TRBV4-1 TRBD2 - CASSQVESSGGGSYNEQFF TGCGCCAGCAGCCAAGTCGAGTCCAGCGGGGGGGGCTCCTACAATGAGCAGTTCTTC
TRBJ2-5 TRBV11-2 - - CASSLAQETQYF TGTGCCAGCAGCTTAGCTCAAGAGACCCAGTACTTC
TRBJ2-7 TRBV6-6 TRBD1 - CASSDRDRGSEQYF TGTGCCAGCAGTGACCGGGACAGGGGGAGCGAGCAGTACTTC
TRBJ2-7 TRBV9 - - CASSALTAFTGSLDEQYF TGTGCCAGCAGCGCCCTTACCGCCTTTACGGGGTCTTTGGACGAGCAGTACTTC
TRBJ2-7 TRBV5-5 TRBD1 - CASRPGGDPTYEQYF TGTGCCAGCAGACCAGGGGGCGACCCTACCTACGAGCAGTACTTC
TRBJ1-5 TRBV2 - - CASSVRQSGGNQPQHF TGTGCCAGCAGTGTAAGGCAATCCGGGGGCAATCAGCCCCAGCATTTT
TRBJ1-1 TRBV19 - - CASSDRLMRTEAFF TGTGCCAGTAGTGACCGACTCATGCGCACTGAAGCTTTCTTT
TRBJ2-5 TRBV9 - - CASSVSANYPYQETQYF TGTGCCAGCAGCGTATCGGCTAACTATCCGTACCAAGAGACCCAGTACTTC
TRBJ1-6 TRBV9 TRBD1 - CASSATTGEFSPLHF TGTGCCAGCAGCGCGACGACAGGGGAATTCTCACCCCTCCACTTT
TRBJ2-4 TRBV4-1 TRBD2 once CASSQSGGQSKNIQYF TGCGCCAGCAGCCAAAGCGGGGGGCAATCAAAAAACATTCAGTACTTC
TRBJ2-7 TRBV7-9 TRBD1 - CASSLTDRVHEQYF TGTGCCAGCAGCTTGACGGACAGGGTCCACGAGCAGTACTTC